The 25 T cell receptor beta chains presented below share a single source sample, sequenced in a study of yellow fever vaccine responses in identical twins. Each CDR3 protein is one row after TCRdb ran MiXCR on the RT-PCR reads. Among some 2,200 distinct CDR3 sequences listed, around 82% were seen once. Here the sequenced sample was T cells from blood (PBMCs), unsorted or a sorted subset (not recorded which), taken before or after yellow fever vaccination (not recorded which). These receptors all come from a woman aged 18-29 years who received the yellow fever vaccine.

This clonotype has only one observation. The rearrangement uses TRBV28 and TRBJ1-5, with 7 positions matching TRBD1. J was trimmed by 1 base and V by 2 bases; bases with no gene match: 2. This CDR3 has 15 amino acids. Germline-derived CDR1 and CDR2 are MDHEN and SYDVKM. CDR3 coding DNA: TGTGCCAGCAGTTTACGACAGGGAAGCAATCAGCCCCAGCATTTT. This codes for CASSLRQGSNQPQHF.

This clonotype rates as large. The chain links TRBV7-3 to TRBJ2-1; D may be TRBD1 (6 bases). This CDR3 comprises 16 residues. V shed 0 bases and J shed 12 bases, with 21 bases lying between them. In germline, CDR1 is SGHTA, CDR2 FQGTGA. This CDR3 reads CASSLTAYGTNRGQFF. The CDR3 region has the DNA TGTGCCAGCAGCTTAACTGCCTACGGGACAAATCGAGGGCAGTTCTTC.

Written as DNA, the CDR3 is TGCGCCAGCCATTCGACAGGCACAGATACGCAGTATTTT. This codes for CASHSTGTDTQYF. This chain joins TRBV5-1 and TRBJ2-3; D is perhaps TRBD1 (5 bases). The CDR3 has 13 amino acids. V dropped 7 bases and J dropped 1 base, with 10 bases sitting between them. Germline values: CDR1 SGHRS, CDR2 YFSETQ. The full variable domain, with the rest looked up from reference TRBV5-1 and TRBJ2-3, is KAGVTQTPRYLIKTRGQQVTLSCSPISGHRSVSWYQQTPGQGLQFLFEYFSETQRNKGNFPGRFSGRQFSNSRSEMNVSTLELGDSALYLCASHSTGTDTQYFGPGTRLTVL.

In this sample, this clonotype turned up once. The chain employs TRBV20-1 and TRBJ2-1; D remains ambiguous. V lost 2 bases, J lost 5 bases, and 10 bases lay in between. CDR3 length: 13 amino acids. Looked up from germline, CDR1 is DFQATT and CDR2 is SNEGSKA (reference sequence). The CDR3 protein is CSARFRADNEQFF. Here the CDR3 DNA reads TGCAGTGCTAGATTTAGGGCAGACAATGAGCAGTTCTTC.

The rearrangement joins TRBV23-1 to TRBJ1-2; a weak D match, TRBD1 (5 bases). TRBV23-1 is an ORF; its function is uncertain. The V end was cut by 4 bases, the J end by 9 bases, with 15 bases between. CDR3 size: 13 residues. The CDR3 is CASSPIPGMSYTF. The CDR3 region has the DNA TGCGCCAGCAGTCCGATCCCAGGGATGAGCTACACCTTC.

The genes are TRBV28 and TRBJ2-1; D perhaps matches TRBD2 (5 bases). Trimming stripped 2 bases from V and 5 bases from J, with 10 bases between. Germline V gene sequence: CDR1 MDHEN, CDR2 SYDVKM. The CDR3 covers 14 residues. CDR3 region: CASSLDLADNEQFF. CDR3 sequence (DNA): TGTGCCAGCAGTTTAGATCTAGCAGACAATGAGCAGTTCTTC.

This CDR3 reads CASSFGAENNSPLHF. Here the CDR3 DNA reads TGTGCCAGCAGCTTCGGGGCAGAGAATAATTCACCCCTCCACTTT. The chain uses TRBV7-8 and TRBJ1-6, with D possibly being TRBD1 (5 bases). This CDR3 spans 15 amino acids. The germline V gene has CDR1 SGHVS and CDR2 FQNEAQ. Between the trimmed V and J ends, which lost 3 bases and 5 bases, there was a span of 11 bases.

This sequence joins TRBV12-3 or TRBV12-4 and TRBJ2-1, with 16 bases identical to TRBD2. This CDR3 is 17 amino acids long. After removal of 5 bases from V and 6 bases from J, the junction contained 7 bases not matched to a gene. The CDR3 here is CASSEGLAGGLANEQFF. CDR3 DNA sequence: TGTGCCAGCAGTGAGGGACTAGCGGGGGGGCTGGCCAATGAGCAGTTCTTC.

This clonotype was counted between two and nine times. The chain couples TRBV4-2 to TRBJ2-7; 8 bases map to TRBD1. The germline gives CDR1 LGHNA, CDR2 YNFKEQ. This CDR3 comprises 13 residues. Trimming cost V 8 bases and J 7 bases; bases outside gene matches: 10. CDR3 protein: CASRQAGGVEQYF. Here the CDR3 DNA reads TGTGCCAGCCGGCAGGCAGGGGGCGTTGAGCAGTACTTC.

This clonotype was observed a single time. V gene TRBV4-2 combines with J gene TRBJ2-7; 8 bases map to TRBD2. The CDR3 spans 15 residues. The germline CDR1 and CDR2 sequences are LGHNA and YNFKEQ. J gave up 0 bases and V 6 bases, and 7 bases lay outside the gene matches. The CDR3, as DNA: TGTGCCAGCAGTCCTATAGCGGGAAGCTCCTACGAGCAGTACTTC. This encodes CASSPIAGSSYEQYF.

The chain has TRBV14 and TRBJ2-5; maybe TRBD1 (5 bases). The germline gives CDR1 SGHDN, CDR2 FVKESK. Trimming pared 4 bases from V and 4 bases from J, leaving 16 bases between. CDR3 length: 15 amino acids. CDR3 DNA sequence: TGTGCCAGCAGCCGAACTGGGGCGGTTGGAGAGACCCAGTACTTC. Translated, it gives CASSRTGAVGETQYF.

The CDR3 is CSARTENIQYF. For the CDR3, the DNA is TGCAGCGCCAGGACAGAAAACATTCAGTACTTC. This chain uses TRBV29-1 with TRBJ2-4; a possible D gene is TRBD1 (6 bases). V was pared by 7 bases and J by 5 bases, with 9 bases between. Germline V gives CDR1 SQVTM, CDR2 ANQGSEA. This CDR3 comprises 11 residues.

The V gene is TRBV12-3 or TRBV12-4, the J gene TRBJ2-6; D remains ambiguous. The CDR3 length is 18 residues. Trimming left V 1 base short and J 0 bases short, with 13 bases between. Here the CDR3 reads CASSLGSGTFSGANVLTF. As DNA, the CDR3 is TGTGCCAGCAGTTTAGGTTCAGGAACTTTCTCTGGGGCCAACGTCCTGACTTTC.

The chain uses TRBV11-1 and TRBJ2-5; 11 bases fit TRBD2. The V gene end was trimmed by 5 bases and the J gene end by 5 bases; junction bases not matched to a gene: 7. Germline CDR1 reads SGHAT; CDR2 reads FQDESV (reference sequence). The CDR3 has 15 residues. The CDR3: CASSPTSGGWETQYF. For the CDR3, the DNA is TGTGCCAGCAGCCCTACTAGCGGGGGTTGGGAGACCCAGTACTTC. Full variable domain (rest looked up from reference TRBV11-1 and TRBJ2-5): EAEVAQSPRYKITEKSQAVAFWCDPISGHATLYWYRQILGQGPELLVQFQDESVVDDSQLPKDRFSAERLKGVDSTLKIQPAELGDSAMYLCASSPTSGGWETQYFGPGTRLLVL.

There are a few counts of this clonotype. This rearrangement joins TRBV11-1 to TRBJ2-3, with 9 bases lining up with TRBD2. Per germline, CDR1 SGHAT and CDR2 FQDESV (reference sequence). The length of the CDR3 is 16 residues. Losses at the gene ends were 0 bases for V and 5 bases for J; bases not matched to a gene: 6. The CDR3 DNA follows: TGTGCCAGCAGCTTAGCTAGCGGGAGTGTTGAAGATACGCAGTATTTT. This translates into CASSLASGSVEDTQYF.

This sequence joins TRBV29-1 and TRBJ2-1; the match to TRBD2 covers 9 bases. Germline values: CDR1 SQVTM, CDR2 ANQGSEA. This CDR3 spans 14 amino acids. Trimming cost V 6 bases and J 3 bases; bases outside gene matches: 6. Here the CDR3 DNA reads TGCAGCGTGGGGGGGACTAGCTTCTACAATGAGCAGTTCTTC. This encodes CSVGGTSFYNEQFF.

CDR3 in amino acids: CASSTGQGRTEAFF. The CDR3 nucleotides read TGTGCCAGCAGCACGGGACAGGGAAGAACTGAAGCTTTCTTT. The chain uses TRBV7-9 and TRBJ1-1; 9 bases map to TRBD1. The ends lost 5 bases at V and 5 bases at J; junction bases unmatched: 6. This CDR3 is 14 amino acids long. The V gene's germline CDR1 is SEHNR and CDR2 FQNEAQ (reference sequence).

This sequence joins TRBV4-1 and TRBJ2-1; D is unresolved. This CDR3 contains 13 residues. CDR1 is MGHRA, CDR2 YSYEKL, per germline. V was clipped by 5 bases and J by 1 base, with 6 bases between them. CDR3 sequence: CASSVPSYNEQFF. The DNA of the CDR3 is TGCGCCAGCAGCGTGCCTTCCTACAATGAGCAGTTCTTC.

CDR3 sequence reads: CSVLASSYNEQFF. The CDR3 DNA reads TGCAGCGTTTTGGCCAGCTCCTACAATGAGCAGTTCTTC. J is TRBJ2-1 and V is TRBV29-1; D remains unclear. With 5 bases removed from V and 0 bases from J, the gap between germline ends came to 8 bases. The CDR3 sequence is 13 residues long. Germline CDR1 SQVTM, CDR2 ANQGSEA.

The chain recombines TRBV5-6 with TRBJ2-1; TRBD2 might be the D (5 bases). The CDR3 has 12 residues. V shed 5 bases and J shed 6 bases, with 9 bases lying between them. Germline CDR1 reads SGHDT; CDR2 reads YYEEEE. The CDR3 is CASSSGINEQFF. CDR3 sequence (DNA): TGTGCCAGCAGTTCGGGGATCAATGAGCAGTTCTTC.

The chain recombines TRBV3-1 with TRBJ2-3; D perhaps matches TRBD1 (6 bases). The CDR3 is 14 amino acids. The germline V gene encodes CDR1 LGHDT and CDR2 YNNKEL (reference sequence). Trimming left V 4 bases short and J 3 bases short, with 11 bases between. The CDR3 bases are TGTGCCAGCAGCCCACAGGGTTTAACAGATACGCAGTATTTT. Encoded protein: CASSPQGLTDTQYF.

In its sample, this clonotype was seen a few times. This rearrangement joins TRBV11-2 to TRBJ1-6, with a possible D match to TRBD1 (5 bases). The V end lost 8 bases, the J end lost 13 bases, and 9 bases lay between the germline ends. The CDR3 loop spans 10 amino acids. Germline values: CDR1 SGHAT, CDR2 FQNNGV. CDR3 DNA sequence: TGTGCCAGCGGGGGTTACCCCCTCCACTTT. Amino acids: CASGGYPLHF.

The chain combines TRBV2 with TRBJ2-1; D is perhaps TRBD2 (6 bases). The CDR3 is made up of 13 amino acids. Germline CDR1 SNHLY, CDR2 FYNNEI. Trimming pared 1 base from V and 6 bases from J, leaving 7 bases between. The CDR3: CASSEVGGNEQFF. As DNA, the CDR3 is TGTGCCAGCAGTGAAGTCGGGGGCAATGAGCAGTTCTTC.

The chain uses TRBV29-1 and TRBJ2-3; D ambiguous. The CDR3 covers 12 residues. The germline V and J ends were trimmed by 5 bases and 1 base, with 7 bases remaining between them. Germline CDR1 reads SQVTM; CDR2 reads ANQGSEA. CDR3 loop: CSVSDRTDTQYF. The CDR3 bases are TGCAGCGTTTCAGACCGCACAGATACGCAGTATTTT.

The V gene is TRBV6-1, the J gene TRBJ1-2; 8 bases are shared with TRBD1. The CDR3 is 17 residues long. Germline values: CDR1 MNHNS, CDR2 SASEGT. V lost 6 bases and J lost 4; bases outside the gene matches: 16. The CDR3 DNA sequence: TGTGCCAGCAGGAAACAGGGGGGGAGCCGGATTCTCTATGGCTACACCTTC. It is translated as CASRKQGGSRILYGYTF.